The next 21 T cell receptor beta chains were all read from a single sample in a study of tumour-infiltrating T cells in Burkitt lymphoma. Method: immunoSEQ multiplex PCR; TCRdb's copy keeps in-frame clones and lacks some. The table shows 4,000 or so clones, with around 15% occurring only once. Source material: tumor tissue. These receptors were collected from a human donor with diffuse large B-cell lymphoma. Some clones in this sample may be carry-over from other donors' samples.

This rearrangement joins TRBV5-1 to TRBJ1-5, with 7 nucleotides matching TRBD1. The germline gives CDR1 SGHRS, CDR2 YFSETQ. The J segment lost 2 bases and the V segment lost 4 bases, leaving 6 bases of the junction unmatched. The CDR3 has 15 amino acids. The CDR3: CASSMTGRGNQPQHF. The CDR3 DNA reads TGCGCCAGCAGCATGACAGGGAGAGGCAATCAGCCCCAGCATTTT.

V and J are TRBV11-2 and TRBJ1-1; 7 nucleotides line up with TRBD1. This CDR3 is built from 13 residues. V lost 5 bases to trimming and J lost 3 bases; unmatched junction nucleotides: 3. The germline CDR1 and CDR2 sequences are SGHAT and FQNNGV. This chain's CDR3 is CASSLQGYTEAFF. The CDR3, as DNA: TGTGCCAGCAGCCTACAGGGGTACACTGAAGCTTTCTTT.

This chain connects TRBV19 to TRBJ1-2; D remains ambiguous. Germline values: CDR1 LNHDA, CDR2 SQIVND (reference sequence). Trimming left V 0 bases short and J 8 bases short, with 7 bases between. CDR3 length: 12 residues. CDR3 bases: TGTGCCAGTAGTATAGAACAGCGGGGCTACACCTTC. Protein: CASSIEQRGYTF.

The chain uses TRBV11-2 and TRBJ2-5, with 7 nucleotides matching TRBD2. The V and J ends lost 1 base and 7 bases, in that order; junction bases with no gene match: 12. The length of the CDR3 is 16 residues. Germline V CDR1 and CDR2: SGHAT, FQNNGV. Written as DNA, the CDR3 is TGTGCCAGCAGCTTAGTAGGGACTACCGCCATCGGGACCCAGTACTTC. Translated, it gives CASSLVGTTAIGTQYF.

There are a few counts of this clone. The chain couples TRBV23-1 to TRBJ1-2, with TRBD1 matching 9 bases. TRBV23-1 belongs to the ORF category, with a function that is uncertain. The length of the CDR3 is 16 residues. Trimming took 2 bases from V and 4 from J; bases not matched to a gene: 8. The CDR3 region is CASSQPGQGGIYGYTF. CDR3 nucleotide sequence: TGCGCCAGCAGTCAACCGGGACAGGGTGGGATCTATGGCTACACCTTC.

In this sample, this clone turned up a few times. The rearrangement joins TRBV5-1 to TRBJ2-7; 7 bases line up with TRBD2. J gave up 2 bases and V 0 bases, and 8 bases lay outside the gene matches. In germline, CDR1 is SGHRS, CDR2 YFSETQ. This CDR3 has 16 amino acids. The DNA of the CDR3 is TGCGCCAGCAGCTTGGGACTAGCTCATCTTACCTACGAGCAGTACTTC. Residues: CASSLGLAHLTYEQYF.

This clone has just a few counts. The gene calls are TRBV7-2 and TRBJ1-5, with D possibly TRBD1 on 5 matching bases. Germline V gene sequence: CDR1 SGHTA, CDR2 FQGNSA. This CDR3 has 16 amino acids. Trimming removed 5 bases from V and 7 bases from J, with 21 bases in between. The DNA of the CDR3 is TGTGCCAGCAGCCCACCATACCGGGGGATGGCCCAGCCCCAGCATTTT. As protein: CASSPPYRGMAQPQHF.

This sequence joins TRBV5-6 and TRBJ1-1; D gene ambiguous. Trimming shortened V by 2 bases and J by 8 bases, and 10 bases separated the two germline ends. Looked up from germline, CDR1 is SGHDT and CDR2 is YYEEEE. There are 12 residues in the CDR3. The CDR3 sequence is CASSFPGYEAFF. The CDR3 bases are TGTGCCAGCAGCTTCCCGGGGTACGAAGCTTTCTTT.

This clone was found a few times. The rearrangement joins TRBV18 to TRBJ1-5; 7 bases are a match to TRBD1. With 3 bases clipped from V and 5 bases from J, the junction kept 7 bases outside the gene matches. Germline V CDR1 and CDR2: KGHSH, LQKENI. This CDR3 has 15 residues. The CDR3 is CASSPRTGMDQPQHF. The CDR3 bases are TGTGCCAGCTCACCCAGGACAGGCATGGATCAGCCCCAGCATTTT.

This clone was observed a few times. V usage is TRBV5-1 and J usage is TRBJ2-3, with 13 positions matching TRBD2. This CDR3 has 21 residues. The J segment lost 0 bases and the V segment lost 4 bases, leaving 17 bases of the junction unmatched. The germline V gene encodes CDR1 SGHRS and CDR2 YFSETQ. Written as DNA, the CDR3 is TGCGCCAGCAGCCGACTCGGACTAGCGGGGGAACCGACCCCTAGCACAGATACGCAGTATTTT. Its translation is CASSRLGLAGEPTPSTDTQYF.

This clone has a handful of counts. The CDR3 sequence: CARSLDRQRSGANVLTF. The CDR3 nucleotides read TGTGCCAGAAGCTTAGATCGACAGCGCTCTGGGGCCAACGTCCTGACTTTC. V is TRBV7-5 and J is TRBJ2-6; the DNA was not compared with TRBD1, the D call given in the table. TRBV7-5 is a listed pseudogene. This CDR3 contains 17 residues.

V usage is TRBV19 and J usage is TRBJ2-6, with a possible D match to TRBD1 (6 bases). The CDR3 runs 16 residues. Germline V CDR1 and CDR2: LNHDA, SQIVND (reference sequence). Between the trimmed V and J ends, which lost 8 bases and 2 bases, there was a span of 16 bases. The CDR3 nucleotides read TGTGCCAGTTGGGGGCCTTACAGGGCTGGGGCCAACGTCCTGACTTTC. It encodes CASWGPYRAGANVLTF.

This clone occurred a few times. The rearrangement uses TRBV21-1 and TRBJ1-2; TRBD1 is the table's D call and was not checked against the DNA. TRBV21-1 is a pseudogene segment. The CDR3 loop spans 16 amino acids. The CDR3: CASSALPDSSDYGYTF. The CDR3 coding sequence is TGTGCCAGCAGCGCCCTACCGGACAGTTCAGATTATGGCTACACCTTC.

The chain links TRBV30 to TRBJ2-1, with TRBD2 matching 10 bases. The germline gives CDR1 GTSNPN, CDR2 SVGIG (reference sequence). Germline trimming cut 2 bases from V and 5 bases from J; bases unmatched to any gene: 6. CDR3 length equals 15 residues. The CDR3 DNA sequence: TGTGCCTGGAGTACCGGGACTAGCGAAAACAATGAGCAGTTCTTC. This encodes CAWSTGTSENNEQFF.

This clone came up a few times. This chain links TRBV30 with TRBJ2-5; TRBD1 agrees at 8 bases. CDR3 length equals 15 residues. V trimming: 5 bases; J trimming: 1 base; junction bases outside the gene matches: 9. From germline, CDR1 is GTSNPN and CDR2 SVGIG (reference sequence). The CDR3 nucleotides are TGTGCCTGGGAGGGGAGGACAGGGACCCAAGAGACCCAGTACTTC. Translation: CAWEGRTGTQETQYF.

The chain couples TRBV5-1 to TRBJ1-1, with a possible D match to TRBD1 (6 bases). With 0 bases removed from V and 1 base from J, the gap between germline ends came to 10 bases. The CDR3 consists of 15 residues. In germline, CDR1 is SGHRS, CDR2 YFSETQ. The CDR3 DNA is TGCGCCAGCAGCTTGGCCGGGACAAAGAACACTGAAGCTTTCTTT. It is translated as CASSLAGTKNTEAFF.

The chain recombines TRBV7-6 with TRBJ2-5; D could derive from TRBD1 or TRBD2 (7 bases each). Germline V gene data show CDR1 as SGHVS and CDR2 as FNYEAQ. Trimming stripped 1 base from V and 5 bases from J, with 20 bases between. CDR3 size: 17 residues. This CDR3 reads CASSLGPTGRVGETQYF. The DNA of the CDR3 is TGTGCCAGCAGCTTAGGCCCGACAGGGAGGGTCGGGGAGACCCAGTACTTC.

The chain is built from TRBV5-1 and TRBJ2-7; D possibly matches TRBD1 or TRBD2 (5 bases each). The V end lost 3 bases, the J end lost 0 bases, and 10 bases lay between the germline ends. Germline CDR1 SGHRS, CDR2 YFSETQ. This CDR3 contains 14 residues. CDR3 nucleotides: TGCGCCAGCAGCTCGGGGACCTTCTCCTACGAGCAGTACTTC. It specifies CASSSGTFSYEQYF.

There are a few counts of this clone. The chain links TRBV5-6 to TRBJ1-5; weak D call: TRBD1 (6 bases). The CDR3 has 16 residues. Trimming removed 1 base from V and 5 bases from J, with 16 bases in between. Per germline, CDR1 SGHDT and CDR2 YYEEEE. The CDR3 bases are TGTGCCAGCAGCTTGAGGAGGGGGAAGACTGATCAGCCCCAGCATTTT. This gives the protein CASSLRRGKTDQPQHF.

This clone has a handful of counts. The rearrangement joins TRBV7-9 to TRBJ2-1; maybe TRBD2 (6 bases). V lost 1 base to trimming and J lost 6 bases, with 10 bases between them. CDR1 and CDR2 from the germline V gene are SEHNR and FQNEAQ (reference sequence). The CDR3 sequence is 14 residues long. CDR3 in amino acids: CASSLGGGINEQFF. The CDR3 nucleotides read TGTGCCAGCAGCTTAGGAGGCGGGATCAATGAGCAGTTCTTC.

This clone was counted a few times. The chain carries TRBV9 and TRBJ2-1; 7 bases agree with TRBD2. J was trimmed by 6 bases and V by 2 bases; bases with no gene match: 8. CDR3 length equals 15 residues. CDR1 and CDR2 from the germline V gene are SGDLS and YYNGEE. Here the CDR3 reads CASSVTSGMGNEQFF. The CDR3 bases are TGTGCCAGCAGCGTCACCAGCGGGATGGGCAATGAGCAGTTCTTC. Based on the CDR3 plus reference TRBV9 and TRBJ2-1, the full variable domain is DSGVTQTPKHLITATGQRVTLRCSPRSGDLSVYWYQQSLDQGLQFLIQYYNGEERAKGNILERFSAQQFPDLHSELNLSSLELGDSALYFCASSVTSGMGNEQFFGPGTRLTVL.